Given below is one T cell receptor beta chain in context. These data belong to a study of blood T cell repertoires in COVID-19. Study at large: Material from acute and convalescent COVID-19 was sourced from the United States, Italy and Spain. PBMCs, B-cell-depleted T cells, or T cells were the source of the cDNA or gDNA that made up the material.

How the authors handled the data: Reference gene primer amplification gave nucleated cell count estimates. Only in-frame clones appear in the TCRdb table, and some are missing; sequencing was by immunoSEQ multiplex PCR. That table furnishes V, J and clone size, whereas the DNA furnished D and trimming. The sample has about 170,000 clones, roughly 80% seen once. What the recovered Cohort 3 donors had was two negative PCRs, clearance, or symptom resolution. Specimen: PBMCs or T cells enriched from blood (not recorded which). This receptor was obtained from a man in his fifties or sixties who had recovered from COVID-19.

The CDR3 sequence: CASSPQGSQETQYF. As DNA, the CDR3 is TGTGCCAGCAGCCCACAGGGGTCCCAAGAGACCCAGTACTTC. The chain links TRBV9 to TRBJ2-5; 7 bases agree with TRBD1. V lost 4 bases, J lost 1 base, and 4 bases stayed unmatched. The CDR3 sequence is 14 residues long. The germline V gene has CDR1 SGDLS and CDR2 YYNGEE.